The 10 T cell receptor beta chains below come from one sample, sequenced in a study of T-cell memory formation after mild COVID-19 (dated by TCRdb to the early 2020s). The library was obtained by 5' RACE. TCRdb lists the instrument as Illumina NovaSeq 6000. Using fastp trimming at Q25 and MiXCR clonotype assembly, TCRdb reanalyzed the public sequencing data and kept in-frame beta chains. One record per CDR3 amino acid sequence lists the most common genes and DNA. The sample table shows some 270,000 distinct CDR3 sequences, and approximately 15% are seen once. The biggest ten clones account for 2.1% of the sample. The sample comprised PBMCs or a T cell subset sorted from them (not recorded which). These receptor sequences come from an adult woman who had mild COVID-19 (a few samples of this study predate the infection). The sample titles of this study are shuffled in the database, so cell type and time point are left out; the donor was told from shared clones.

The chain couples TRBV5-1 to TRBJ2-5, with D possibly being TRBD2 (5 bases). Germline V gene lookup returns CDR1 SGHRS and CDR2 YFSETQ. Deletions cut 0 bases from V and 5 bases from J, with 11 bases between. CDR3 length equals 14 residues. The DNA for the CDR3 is TGCGCCAGCAGCTTGGTCGGGGATAAGGAGACCCAGTACTTC. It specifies CASSLVGDKETQYF.

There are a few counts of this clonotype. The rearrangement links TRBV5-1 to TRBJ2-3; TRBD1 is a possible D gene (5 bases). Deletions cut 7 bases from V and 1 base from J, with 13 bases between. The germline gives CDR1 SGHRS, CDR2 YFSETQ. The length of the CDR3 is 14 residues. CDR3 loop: CASCRQFGTDTQYF. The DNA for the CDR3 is TGCGCCAGCTGTAGACAGTTCGGCACAGATACGCAGTATTTT.

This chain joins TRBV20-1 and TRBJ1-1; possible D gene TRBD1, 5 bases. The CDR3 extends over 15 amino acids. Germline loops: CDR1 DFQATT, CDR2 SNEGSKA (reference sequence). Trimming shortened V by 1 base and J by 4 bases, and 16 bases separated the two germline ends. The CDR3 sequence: CSARVGTGGRTEAFF. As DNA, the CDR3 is TGCAGTGCTAGAGTGGGGACGGGCGGTCGCACTGAAGCTTTCTTT.

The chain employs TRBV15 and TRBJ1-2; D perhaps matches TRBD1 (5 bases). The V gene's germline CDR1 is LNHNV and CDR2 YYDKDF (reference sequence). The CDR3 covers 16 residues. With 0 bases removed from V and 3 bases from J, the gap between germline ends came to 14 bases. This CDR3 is CATSRDGTTADYGYTF. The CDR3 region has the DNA TGTGCCACCAGCAGAGATGGCACGACAGCCGACTATGGCTACACCTTC.

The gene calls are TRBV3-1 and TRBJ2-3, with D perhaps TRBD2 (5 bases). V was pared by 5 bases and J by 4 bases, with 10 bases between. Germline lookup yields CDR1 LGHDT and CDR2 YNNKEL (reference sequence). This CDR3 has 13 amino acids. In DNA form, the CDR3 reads TGTGCCAGCAGCTTAGGAGGAGCAGATACGCAGTATTTT. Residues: CASSLGGADTQYF.

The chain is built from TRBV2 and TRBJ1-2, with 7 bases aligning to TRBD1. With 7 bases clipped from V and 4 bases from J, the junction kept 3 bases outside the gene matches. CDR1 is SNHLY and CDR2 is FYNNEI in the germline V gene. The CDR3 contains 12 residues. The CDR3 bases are TGTGCCAGCAATGACAGGGCCTATGGCTACACCTTC. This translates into CASNDRAYGYTF.

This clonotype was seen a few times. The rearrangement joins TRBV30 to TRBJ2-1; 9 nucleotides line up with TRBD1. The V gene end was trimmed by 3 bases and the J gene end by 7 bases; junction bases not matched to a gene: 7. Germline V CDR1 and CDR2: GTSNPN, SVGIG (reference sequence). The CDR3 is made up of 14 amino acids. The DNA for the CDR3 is TGTGCCTGGAGCGGCGGGACAGGGCGGAATGAGCAGTTCTTC. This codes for CAWSGGTGRNEQFF.

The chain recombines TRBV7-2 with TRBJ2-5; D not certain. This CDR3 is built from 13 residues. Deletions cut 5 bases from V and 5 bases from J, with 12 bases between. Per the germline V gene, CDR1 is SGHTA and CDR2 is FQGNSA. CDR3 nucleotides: TGTGCCAGCAGCCAACCGGGTTGGGAGACCCAGTACTTC. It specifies CASSQPGWETQYF.

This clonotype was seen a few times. CDR3 coding DNA: TGCGCCAGCAGCTTGAATGCGGGACACGGGAACACTGAAGCTTTCTTT. As protein: CASSLNAGHGNTEAFF. The chain combines TRBV5-1 with TRBJ1-1, with D tentatively TRBD1 (6 bases). The length of the CDR3 is 16 residues. V lost 1 base and J lost 1, with 14 bases in between. Germline CDR1 reads SGHRS; CDR2 reads YFSETQ.

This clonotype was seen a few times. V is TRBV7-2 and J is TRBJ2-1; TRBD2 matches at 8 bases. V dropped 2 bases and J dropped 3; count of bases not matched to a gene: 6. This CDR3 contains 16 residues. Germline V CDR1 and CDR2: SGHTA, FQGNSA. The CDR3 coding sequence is TGTGCCAGCAGCTTAAATAGCGGGACGAACTACAATGAGCAGTTCTTC. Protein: CASSLNSGTNYNEQFF.